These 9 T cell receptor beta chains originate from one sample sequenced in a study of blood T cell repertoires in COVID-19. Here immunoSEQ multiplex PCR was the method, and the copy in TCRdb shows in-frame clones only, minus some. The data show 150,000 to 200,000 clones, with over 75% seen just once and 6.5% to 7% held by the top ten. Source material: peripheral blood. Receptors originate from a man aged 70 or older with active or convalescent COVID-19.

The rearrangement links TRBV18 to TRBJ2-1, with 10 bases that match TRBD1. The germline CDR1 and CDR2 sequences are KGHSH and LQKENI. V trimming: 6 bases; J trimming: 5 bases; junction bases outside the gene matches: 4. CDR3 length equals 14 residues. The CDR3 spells CASSQTGGHNEQFF. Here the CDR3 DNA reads TGTGCCAGCTCCCAGACAGGGGGCCACAATGAGCAGTTCTTC.

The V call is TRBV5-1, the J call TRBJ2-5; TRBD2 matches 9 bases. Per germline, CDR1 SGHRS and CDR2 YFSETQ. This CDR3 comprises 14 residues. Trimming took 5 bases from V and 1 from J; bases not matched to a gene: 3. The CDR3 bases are TGCGCCAGCAGTTCTAGCGGGGCCCAAGAGACCCAGTACTTC. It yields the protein CASSSSGAQETQYF.

The CDR3 bases are TGTGCCAGCAGTGAAGCAGGAACAGGACATATCGGCACTGAAGCTTTCTTT. Protein product: CASSEAGTGHIGTEAFF. J is TRBJ1-1 and V is TRBV6-1; D is perhaps TRBD1 (5 bases). Between the trimmed V and J ends, which lost 0 bases and 4 bases, there was a span of 18 bases. The CDR3 totals 17 residues. Germline CDR1 is MNHNS and CDR2 is SASEGT.

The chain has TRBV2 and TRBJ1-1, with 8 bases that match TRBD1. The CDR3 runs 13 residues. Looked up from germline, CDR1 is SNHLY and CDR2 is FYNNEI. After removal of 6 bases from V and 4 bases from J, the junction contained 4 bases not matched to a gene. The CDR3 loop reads CASSETGGTEAFF. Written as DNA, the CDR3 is TGTGCCAGCAGCGAAACAGGGGGCACTGAAGCTTTCTTT.

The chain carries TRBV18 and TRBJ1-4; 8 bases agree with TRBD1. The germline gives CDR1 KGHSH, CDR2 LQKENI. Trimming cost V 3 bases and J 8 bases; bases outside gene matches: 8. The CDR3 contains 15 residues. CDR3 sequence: CASSPQGQESEKLFF. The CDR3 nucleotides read TGTGCCAGCTCACCCCAGGGACAGGAGAGCGAAAAACTGTTTTTT.

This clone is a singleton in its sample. The CDR3 DNA follows: TGCGCCAGCAGCCGGCTCCCCAGGGCAGAGACCCAGTACTTC. Translated: CASSRLPRAETQYF. The chain recombines TRBV4-3 with TRBJ2-5, with a weak D call TRBD1 (5 bases). CDR3 length: 14 residues. Germline CDR1 reads LGHNA; CDR2 reads YSLEER. Trimming shortened V by 4 bases and J by 4 bases, and 13 bases separated the two germline ends.

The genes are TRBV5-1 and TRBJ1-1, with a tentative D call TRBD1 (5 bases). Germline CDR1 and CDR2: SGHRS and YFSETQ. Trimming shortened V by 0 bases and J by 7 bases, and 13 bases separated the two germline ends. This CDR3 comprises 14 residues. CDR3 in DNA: TGCGCCAGCAGCTTGGAGACGGGAGGGGTTGAAGCTTTCTTT. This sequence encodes CASSLETGGVEAFF.

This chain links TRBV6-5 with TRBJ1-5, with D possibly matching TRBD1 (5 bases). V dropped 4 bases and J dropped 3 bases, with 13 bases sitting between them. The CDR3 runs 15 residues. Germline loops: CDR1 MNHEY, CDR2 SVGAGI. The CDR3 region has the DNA TGTGCCAGCAGTTTCTCCGACAGACCCAATCAGCCCCAGCATTTT. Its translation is CASSFSDRPNQPQHF.

The CDR3: CASSLSFTGEQYF. CDR3 bases: TGTGCCAGCAGTTTATCGTTTACCGGCGAGCAGTACTTC. The chain links TRBV27 to TRBJ2-7; D call uncertain. The germline V gene encodes CDR1 MNHEY and CDR2 SMNVEV (reference sequence). Deletions cut 0 bases from V and 6 bases from J, with 9 bases between. The CDR3 length is 13 residues.